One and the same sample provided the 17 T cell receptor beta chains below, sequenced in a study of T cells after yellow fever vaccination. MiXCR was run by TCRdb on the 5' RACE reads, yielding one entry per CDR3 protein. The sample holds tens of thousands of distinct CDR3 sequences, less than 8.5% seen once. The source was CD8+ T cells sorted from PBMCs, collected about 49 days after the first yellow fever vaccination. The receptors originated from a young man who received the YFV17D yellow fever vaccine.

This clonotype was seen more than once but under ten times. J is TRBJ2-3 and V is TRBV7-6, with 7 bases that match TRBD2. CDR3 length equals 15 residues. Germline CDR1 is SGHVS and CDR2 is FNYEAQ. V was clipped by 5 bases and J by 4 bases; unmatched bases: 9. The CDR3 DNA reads TGTGCCAGCAGCCTCTTGACTAGCAGGGCAGATACGCAGTATTTT. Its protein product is CASSLLTSRADTQYF.

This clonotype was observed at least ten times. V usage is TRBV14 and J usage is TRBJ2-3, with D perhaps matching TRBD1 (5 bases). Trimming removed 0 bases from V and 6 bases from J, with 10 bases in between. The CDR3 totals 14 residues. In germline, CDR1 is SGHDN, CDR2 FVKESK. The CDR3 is CASSQDPQGDTQYF. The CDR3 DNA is TGTGCCAGCAGCCAAGATCCCCAGGGCGATACGCAGTATTTT. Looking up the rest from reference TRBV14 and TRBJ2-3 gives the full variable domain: EAGVTQFPSHSVIEKGQTVTLRCDPISGHDNLYWYRRVMGKEIKFLLHFVKESKQDESGMPNNRFLAERTGGTYSTLKVQPAELEDSGVYFCASSQDPQGDTQYFGPGTRLTVL.

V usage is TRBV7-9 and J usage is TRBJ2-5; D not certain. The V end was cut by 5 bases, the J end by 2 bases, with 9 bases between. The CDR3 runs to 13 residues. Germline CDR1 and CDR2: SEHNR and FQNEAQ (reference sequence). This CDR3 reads CASSNIYQETQYF. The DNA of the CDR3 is TGTGCCAGCAGCAATATTTATCAAGAGACCCAGTACTTC.

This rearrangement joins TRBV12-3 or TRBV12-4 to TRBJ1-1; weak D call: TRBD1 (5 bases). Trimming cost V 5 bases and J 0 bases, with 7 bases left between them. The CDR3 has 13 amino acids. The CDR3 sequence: CASSGQMNTEAFF. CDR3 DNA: TGTGCCAGCAGTGGACAAATGAACACTGAAGCTTTCTTT.

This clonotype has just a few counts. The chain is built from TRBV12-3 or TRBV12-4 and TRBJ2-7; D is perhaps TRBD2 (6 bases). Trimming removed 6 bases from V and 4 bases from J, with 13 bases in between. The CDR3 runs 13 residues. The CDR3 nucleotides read TGTGCCAGCAGCCCGACCGGAGGGTACGAGCAGTACGTC. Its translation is CASSPTGGYEQYV.

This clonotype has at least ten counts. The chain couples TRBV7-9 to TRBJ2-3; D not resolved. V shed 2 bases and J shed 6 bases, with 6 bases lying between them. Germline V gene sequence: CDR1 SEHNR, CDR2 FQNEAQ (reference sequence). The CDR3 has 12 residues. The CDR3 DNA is TGTGCCAGCAGCTTACTGGGGGATACGCAGTATTTT. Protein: CASSLLGDTQYF. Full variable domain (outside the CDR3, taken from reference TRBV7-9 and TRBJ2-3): DTGVSQNPRHKITKRGQNVTFRCDPISEHNRLYWYRQTLGQGPEFLTYFQNEAQLEKSRLLSDRFSAERPKGSFSTLEIQRTEQGDSAMYLCASSLLGDTQYFGPGTRLTVL.

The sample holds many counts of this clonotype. The CDR3 sequence: CASRPGMDNEQFF. The CDR3 DNA is TGCGCCAGCCGGCCAGGGATGGACAATGAGCAGTTCTTC. The gene calls are TRBV4-1 and TRBJ2-1; tentative D call: TRBD1 (5 bases). The V gene lost 8 bases and the J gene lost 5 bases, with 13 bases spanning the gap. The CDR3 totals 13 residues. Germline CDR1 MGHRA, CDR2 YSYEKL.

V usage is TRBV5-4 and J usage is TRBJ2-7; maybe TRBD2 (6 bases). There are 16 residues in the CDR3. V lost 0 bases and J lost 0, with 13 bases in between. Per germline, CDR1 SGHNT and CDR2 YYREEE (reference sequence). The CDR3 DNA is TGTGCCAGCAGCTTGGATTCTTTCGGGAGCTCCTACGAGCAGTACTTC. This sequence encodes CASSLDSFGSSYEQYF.

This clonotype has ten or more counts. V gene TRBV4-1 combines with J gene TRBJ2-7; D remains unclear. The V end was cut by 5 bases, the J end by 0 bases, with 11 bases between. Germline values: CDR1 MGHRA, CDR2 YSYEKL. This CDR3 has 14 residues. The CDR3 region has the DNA TGCGCCAGCAGCGCACAGCGTTACTCCTACGAGCAGTACTTC. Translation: CASSAQRYSYEQYF.

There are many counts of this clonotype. CDR3 residues: CASSQVYRDEEYQETQYF. The CDR3 region has the DNA TGTGCCAGCAGCCAAGTGTACAGGGACGAAGAGTACCAAGAGACCCAGTACTTC. The rearrangement uses TRBV3-1 and TRBJ2-5; possibly TRBD1 for D (6 bases). This CDR3 spans 18 amino acids. Germline lookup yields CDR1 LGHDT and CDR2 YNNKEL (reference sequence). V shed 1 base and J shed 0 bases, with 18 bases lying between them.

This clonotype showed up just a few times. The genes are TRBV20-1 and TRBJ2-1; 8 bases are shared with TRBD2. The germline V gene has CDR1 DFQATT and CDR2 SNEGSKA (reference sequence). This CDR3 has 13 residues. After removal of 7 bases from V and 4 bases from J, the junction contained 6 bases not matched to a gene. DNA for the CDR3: TGCAGTGTCACACTAGCGGATTACAATGAGCAGTTCTTC. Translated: CSVTLADYNEQFF.

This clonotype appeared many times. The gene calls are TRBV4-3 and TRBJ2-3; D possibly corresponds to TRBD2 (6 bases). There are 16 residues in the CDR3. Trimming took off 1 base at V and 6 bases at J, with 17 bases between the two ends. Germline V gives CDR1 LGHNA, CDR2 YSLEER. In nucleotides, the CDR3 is TGCGCCAGCAGCCAAGGGAGGGGCTCCCTGTCCGATACGCAGTATTTT. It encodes CASSQGRGSLSDTQYF.

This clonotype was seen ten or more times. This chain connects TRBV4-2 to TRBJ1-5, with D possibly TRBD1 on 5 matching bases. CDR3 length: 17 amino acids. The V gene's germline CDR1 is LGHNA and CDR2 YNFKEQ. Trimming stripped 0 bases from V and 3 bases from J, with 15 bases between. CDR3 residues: CASSQDEGSGDNQPQHF. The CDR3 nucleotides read TGTGCCAGCAGCCAAGATGAGGGGAGCGGGGACAATCAGCCCCAGCATTTT.

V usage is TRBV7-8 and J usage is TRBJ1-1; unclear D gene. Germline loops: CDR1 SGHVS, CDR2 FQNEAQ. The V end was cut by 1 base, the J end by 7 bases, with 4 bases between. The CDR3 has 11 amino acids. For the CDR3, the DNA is TGTGCCAGCAGCTTAGACCATGAAGCTTTCTTT. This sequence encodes CASSLDHEAFF.

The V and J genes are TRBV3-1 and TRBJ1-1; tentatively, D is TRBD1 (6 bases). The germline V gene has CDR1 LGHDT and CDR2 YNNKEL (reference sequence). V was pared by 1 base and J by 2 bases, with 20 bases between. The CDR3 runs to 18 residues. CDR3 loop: CASSQGLRTARANTEAFF. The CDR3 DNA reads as TGTGCCAGCAGCCAAGGACTAAGGACAGCTCGGGCCAACACTGAAGCTTTCTTT.

CDR3 sequence (DNA): TGCGCCAGCAGCCAAACGGACTATACCTACGAGCAGTACTTC. Translation: CASSQTDYTYEQYF. The chain links TRBV4-3 to TRBJ2-7, with D maybe TRBD2 (6 bases). Germline-derived CDR1 and CDR2 are LGHNA and YSLEER. Trimming shortened V by 2 bases and J by 2 bases, and 10 bases separated the two germline ends. This CDR3 has 14 residues.

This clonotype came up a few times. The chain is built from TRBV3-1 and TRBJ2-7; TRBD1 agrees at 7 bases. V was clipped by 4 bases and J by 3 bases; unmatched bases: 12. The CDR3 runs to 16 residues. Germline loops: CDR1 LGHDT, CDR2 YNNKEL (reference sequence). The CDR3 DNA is TGTGCCAGCAGCCTTACAGGGGACAGACCTTACTACGAGCAGTACTTC. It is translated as CASSLTGDRPYYEQYF.